This entry concerns a single T cell receptor (beta chain). This sample is drawn from a study of blood T cell repertoires in COVID-19. In the study overall: Acute and convalescent COVID-19 samples came from the United States, Italy and Spain. T cells, B-cell-depleted T cells, or PBMCs supplied cDNA or gDNA.

In terms of age and location, participants ranged from roughly 18 to 100 years and lived in fewer than 30 US areas. Original data processing: Reference gene primer amplification in the assay estimated nucleated cell counts. The table came from immunoSEQ multiplex PCR; TCRdb's copy has only in-frame clones and leaves some out. That table gives V, J and clone size, and the DNA gave D and trimming. Altogether 250,000 to 350,000 clones are present, around 89% being singletons, with the ten largest covering about 1.7%. CDR3 length equals 14 residues. V lost 2 bases to trimming and J lost 0 bases, with 8 bases between them. Per the germline V gene, CDR1 is LNHNV and CDR2 is YYDKDF (reference sequence).

The V gene is TRBV15, the J gene TRBJ2-7; weak D call: TRBD2 (5 bases). Sequencing was done on a sample of PBMCs or T cells enriched from blood (not recorded which). The sequence derives from a woman aged 18-29 years with acute COVID-19. The CDR3 spells CATSRTRDSYEQYF. CDR3 DNA sequence: TGTGCCACCAGCAGAACCCGGGACTCCTACGAGCAGTACTTC.